This T cell receptor beta chain was profiled in a study of blood T cell repertoires in COVID-19. Generated by immunoSEQ multiplex PCR, the TCRdb table keeps only in-frame clones and is missing some. Among about 220,000 clones listed, around 82% were seen once. The length of the CDR3 is 14 residues. Germline V gene sequence: CDR1 SGHNT, CDR2 YYREEE (reference sequence). The germline V and J ends were trimmed by 4 bases and 2 bases, with 9 bases remaining between them. V is TRBV5-4 and J is TRBJ1-4; D remains unclear. Input material: peripheral blood. This receptor was taken from a woman aged 80 or older with acute or convalescent COVID-19. DNA for the CDR3: TGTGCCAGCAGCCTTAGGAGCACTAATGAAAAACTGTTTTTT. It encodes CASSLRSTNEKLFF.